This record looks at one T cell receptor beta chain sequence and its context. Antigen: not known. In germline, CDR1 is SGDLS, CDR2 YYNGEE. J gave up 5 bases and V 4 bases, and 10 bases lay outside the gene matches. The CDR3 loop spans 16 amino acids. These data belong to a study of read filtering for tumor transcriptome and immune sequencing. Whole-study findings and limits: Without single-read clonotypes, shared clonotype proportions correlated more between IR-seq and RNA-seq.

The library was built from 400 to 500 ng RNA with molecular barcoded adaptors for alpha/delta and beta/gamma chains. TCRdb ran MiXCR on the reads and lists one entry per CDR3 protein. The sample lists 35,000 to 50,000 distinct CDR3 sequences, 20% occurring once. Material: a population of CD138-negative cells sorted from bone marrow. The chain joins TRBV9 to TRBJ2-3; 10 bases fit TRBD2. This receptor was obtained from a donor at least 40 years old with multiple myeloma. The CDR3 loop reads CASSRLAGAYIDTQYF. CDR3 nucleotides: TGTGCCAGCAGCCGACTAGCGGGTGCATACATAGATACGCAGTATTTT.